One sample yielded the 18 T cell receptor beta chains listed below, sequenced in a study of post-analysis software for immune sequencing data. General study points: Higher frequency in patients than in controls was seen for roughly five TRBV segments, with TRBV5-6, TRBV5-1 and TRBV20-1 among them.

For these receptors, no antigen is known. Sequencing libraries made from TCR beta cDNA carried unique molecular identifiers. TCRdb re-called the PCR reads through MiXCR, storing one row per CDR3 protein. Of around 200,000 distinct CDR3 sequences detected, around 29% appear once; the ten largest clones hold roughly 3.5%. Sample: blood. The receptors originated from a girl under 18 with multiple sclerosis.

The chain employs TRBV5-5 and TRBJ1-1, with D possibly matching TRBD1 (5 bases). This CDR3 has 17 residues. The germline V and J ends were trimmed by 6 bases and 1 base, with 22 bases remaining between them. CDR1 and CDR2 from the germline V gene are SGHKS and YYEKEE (reference sequence). Written as DNA, the CDR3 is TGTGCCAGCACCGTGGGAATGGGGGTCCAGAGGAACACTGAAGCTTTCTTT. Translation: CASTVGMGVQRNTEAFF.

This chain joins TRBV7-2 and TRBJ2-1, with D perhaps matching TRBD1 or TRBD2 (5 bases each). The CDR3 sequence is 16 residues long. Germline V CDR1 and CDR2: SGHTA, FQGNSA. Between the trimmed V and J ends, which lost 0 bases and 0 bases, there was a span of 9 bases. CDR3 residues: CASSLAGVGSYNEQFF. For the CDR3, the DNA is TGTGCCAGCAGCTTAGCGGGGGTGGGCTCCTACAATGAGCAGTTCTTC.

This clonotype was picked up many times. The rearrangement links TRBV5-6 to TRBJ1-4, with unresolved D. Between the trimmed V and J ends, which lost 1 base and 0 bases, there was a span of 7 bases. Per the germline V gene, CDR1 is SGHDT and CDR2 is YYEEEE. The CDR3 is 15 residues long. In nucleotides, the CDR3 is TGTGCCAGCAGCTTGCCGGCTGCAACTAATGAAAAACTGTTTTTT. Encoded protein: CASSLPAATNEKLFF.

The rearrangement links TRBV30 to TRBJ2-1; the D gene is possibly TRBD2 (5 bases). The CDR3 spans 13 residues. Germline V gene sequence: CDR1 GTSNPN, CDR2 SVGIG (reference sequence). Trimming left V 4 bases short and J 6 bases short, with 13 bases between. The CDR3 sequence is CAWNSVQGNEQFF. The CDR3 DNA reads as TGTGCCTGGAATAGCGTACAAGGCAATGAGCAGTTCTTC.

This chain uses TRBV6-1 with TRBJ1-2, with 8 bases fitting TRBD1. The CDR3 is 14 residues long. Unmatched junction bases numbered 2, after V lost 1 base and J lost 4 bases. Germline CDR1 MNHNS, CDR2 SASEGT. In DNA, the CDR3 is TGTGCCAGCAGTGAAGGGGACAGGCTCTATGGCTACACCTTC. Its protein is CASSEGDRLYGYTF.

This clonotype was counted only a few times. The chain employs TRBV20-1 and TRBJ2-2; 8 bases align to TRBD2. The germline V gene encodes CDR1 DFQATT and CDR2 SNEGSKA (reference sequence). The CDR3 is made up of 15 amino acids. With 3 bases clipped from V and 4 bases from J, the junction kept 7 bases outside the gene matches. CDR3 amino acids: CSARAGGSATGELFF. Here the CDR3 DNA reads TGCAGTGCTAGGGCGGGAGGTAGCGCCACCGGGGAGCTGTTTTTT.

The table lists this clonotype with a few counts. The chain couples TRBV30 to TRBJ2-6; D unclear. The CDR3 spans 14 residues. Germline values: CDR1 GTSNPN, CDR2 SVGIG (reference sequence). V lost 7 bases and J 4 bases, leaving 14 bases between the germline ends. CDR3 in amino acids: CALGGVSGANVLTF. The CDR3 nucleotides are TGTGCCTTGGGTGGGGTGAGCGGGGCCAACGTCCTGACTTTC.

This clonotype was detected only a few times. CDR3 in amino acids: CASSLSQGSNQPQHF. CDR3 nucleotides: TGTGCCAGCAGTTTGTCGCAGGGGAGCAATCAGCCCCAGCATTTT. J is TRBJ1-5 and V is TRBV28, with D possibly TRBD1 on 6 matching bases. There are 15 residues in the CDR3. CDR1 and CDR2 (germline): MDHEN, SYDVKM. V lost 3 bases, J lost 1 base, and 10 bases lay in between.

To note about this clonotype: Sequence at one end of the junction differs from germline and may be a read error. This rearrangement joins TRBV5-1 to TRBJ2-1; TRBD2 matches 12 bases. The CDR3 runs 18 residues. CDR1 is SGHRS, CDR2 YFSETQ, per germline. The CDR3 is CASSSDRFGTSGYNGQFF. Written as DNA, the CDR3 is TGCGCCAGCAGCTCGGACAGGTTCGGGACTAGCGGGTACAATGGGCAGTTCTTC.

This clonotype was detected ten times or more. The genes are TRBV4-1 and TRBJ2-6; D unclear. The CDR3 runs 14 residues. Germline assignment: CDR1 MGHRA and CDR2 YSYEKL. Trimming left V 8 bases short and J 2 bases short, with 10 bases between. CDR3 in DNA: TGCGCCAGCTGCCCCCAGGCTGGGGCCAACGTCCTGACTTTC. Amino acids: CASCPQAGANVLTF.

The chain links TRBV10-2 to TRBJ1-2, with D unresolved. Germline CDR1 and CDR2: WSHSY and SAAADI. The V end was cut by 3 bases, the J end by 6 bases, with 8 bases between. The CDR3 runs to 12 residues. The DNA for the CDR3 is TGCGCCAGCAGTGAAAGGTTTAATGGCTACACCTTC. Translated, it gives CASSERFNGYTF.

The table lists this clonotype with many counts. The genes are TRBV5-1 and TRBJ2-7; D remains unclear. Germline assignment: CDR1 SGHRS and CDR2 YFSETQ. Trimming pared 0 bases from V and 2 bases from J, leaving 18 bases between. The CDR3 runs 17 residues. Here the CDR3 reads CASSLVPQALKTYEQYF. CDR3 DNA: TGCGCCAGCAGCTTGGTGCCGCAGGCCCTTAAAACCTACGAGCAGTACTTC.

The V call is TRBV12-3 or TRBV12-4, the J call TRBJ2-5; 9 bases are a match to TRBD2. This CDR3 spans 16 amino acids. V lost 0 bases to trimming and J lost 0 bases; unmatched junction nucleotides: 2. This chain's CDR3 is CASSLAGTSNQETQYF. The CDR3 coding sequence is TGTGCCAGCAGTTTAGCGGGGACTAGCAACCAAGAGACCCAGTACTTC.

This clonotype occurred many times. CDR3 region: CASSFFRASGGEETQYF. Written as DNA, the CDR3 is TGTGCCAGCAGCTTCTTTAGGGCTAGCGGGGGGGAAGAGACCCAGTACTTC. This rearrangement joins TRBV13 to TRBJ2-5; 12 positions match TRBD2. The germline V gene has CDR1 PRHDT and CDR2 FYEKMQ (reference sequence). V lost 3 bases to trimming and J lost 3 bases; unmatched junction nucleotides: 8. The CDR3 covers 17 residues. Full variable domain (outside the CDR3, taken from reference TRBV13 and TRBJ2-5): AAGVIQSPRHLIKEKRETATLKCYPIPRHDTVYWYQQGPGQDPQFLISFYEKMQSDKGSIPDRFSAQQFSDYHSELNMSSLELGDSALYFCASSFFRASGGEETQYFGPGTRLLVL.

There are a few counts of this clonotype. The chain joins TRBV5-1 to TRBJ2-5; D remains unclear. The J call may not be correct, given that the DNA end is closer to TRBJ2-7. The CDR3 totals 14 residues. CDR1 is SGHRS and CDR2 is YFSETQ in the germline V gene. The CDR3 nucleotides read TGCGCCAGCAGCTTGGGGAGCAGAATATCCGAGCAGTACTTC. This translates into CASSLGSRISEQYF.

With respect to this clonotype: A read error may explain this, as a much larger clone is one base away. The chain combines TRBV28 with TRBJ2-7; 9 bases are a match to TRBD2. The CDR3 consists of 15 residues. The ends lost 4 bases at V and 7 bases at J; junction bases unmatched: 11. Germline CDR1 reads MDHEN; CDR2 reads SYDVKM. CDR3 sequence (DNA): TGTGCCAGCAGTTCTAGACTAGCGGAGATGGGTGAGCAGTACTTC. Translated: CASSSRLAEMGEQYF.

Turning to this clonotype: A much bigger clone sits one base away, suggesting this may be a read error. V gene TRBV7-8 combines with J gene TRBJ2-1, with TRBD2 as a possible D gene (5 bases). CDR3 length: 15 amino acids. The germline V gene has CDR1 SGHVS and CDR2 FQNEAQ. The CDR3 loop is CASSLGSAAYNQQFF. DNA of the CDR3: TGTGCCAGCAGCTTGGGGAGCGCAGCCTACAATCAGCAGTTCTTC.

A few counts support this clonotype. The chain uses TRBV6-2 or TRBV6-3 and TRBJ2-7; a weak D match, TRBD2 (6 bases). V lost 8 bases and J 4 bases, leaving 15 bases between the germline ends. CDR3 length equals 13 residues. Germline values: CDR1 MNHEY, CDR2 SVGEGT. The CDR3 reads CASGRNWLYEQYF. As DNA, the CDR3 is TGTGCCAGCGGGAGGAACTGGTTGTACGAGCAGTACTTC.